This T cell receptor (beta chain) was retrieved from a study of lymphopenia after photon versus proton radiotherapy. Study-wide results and caveats: Oligoclonal CD8+ Temra expansion after nadir drove photon patients' diversity drop. Relative stability marked proton patients; photon patients lost diversity and naive cells. Survival link was tested only in deceased patients; proton benefit remains a possibility.

CDR1 and CDR2 (germline): SGDLS, YYNGEE. With V trimmed by 2 bases and J by 5 bases, 2 bases remained unmatched. This CDR3 contains 15 residues. As for this clone: The antigen is unknown.

The table came from immunoSEQ multiplex PCR; TCRdb's copy has only in-frame clones and leaves some out. The table has around 53,000 clones, more than 70% seen once. This TCR derives from a man aged 45-65 years with gastric cancer. The V call is TRBV9, the J call TRBJ2-1; 12 bases are shared with TRBD2. The sample was peripheral blood, taken from a patient treated with photon-based radiotherapy. CDR3 DNA: TGTGCCAGCAGCGTTCTAGCGGGAGGGGACAATGAGCAGTTCTTC. This encodes CASSVLAGGDNEQFF.